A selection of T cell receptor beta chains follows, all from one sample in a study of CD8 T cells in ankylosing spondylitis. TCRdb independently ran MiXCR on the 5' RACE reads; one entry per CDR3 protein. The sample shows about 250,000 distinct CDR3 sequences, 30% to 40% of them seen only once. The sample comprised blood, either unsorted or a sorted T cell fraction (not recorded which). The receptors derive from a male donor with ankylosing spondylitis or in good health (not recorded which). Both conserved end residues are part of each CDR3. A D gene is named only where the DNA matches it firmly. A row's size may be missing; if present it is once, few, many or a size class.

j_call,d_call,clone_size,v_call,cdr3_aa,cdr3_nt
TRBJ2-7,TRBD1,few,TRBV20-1,CSAARGTHEQYF,TGCAGTGCTGCCAGGGGGACCCACGAGCAGTACTTC
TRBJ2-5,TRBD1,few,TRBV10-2,CASKDRGRHETQYF,TGCGCCAGCAAGGACAGGGGGCGCCATGAGACCCAGTACTTC
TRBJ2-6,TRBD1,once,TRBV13,CASSSYSGTGIPSGANVLTF,TGTGCCAGCAGCTCGTACTCGGGGACAGGGATTCCCTCTGGGGCCAACGTCCTGACTTTC
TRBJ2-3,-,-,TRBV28,CASSLEGGLLATQYF,TGTGCCAGCAGTTTAGAGGGGGGCCTTCTAGCTACGCAGTATTTT
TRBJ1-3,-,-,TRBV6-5,CASGTGNTIYF,TGTGCCAGCGGAACTGGAAACACCATATATTTT
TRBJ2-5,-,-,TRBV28,CASSSWGAGETQYF,TGTGCCAGCAGTTCGTGGGGGGCGGGAGAGACCCAGTACTTC
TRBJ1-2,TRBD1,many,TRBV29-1,CSDLGQGLYGYTF,TGCAGCGATCTCGGACAGGGCCTCTATGGCTACACCTTC
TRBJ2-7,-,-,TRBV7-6,CASSQLVTYEQYF,TGTGCCAGCAGCCAGCTAGTGACCTACGAGCAGTACTTC
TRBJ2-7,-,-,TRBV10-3,CAIRSSYEQYF,TGTGCCATCAGGAGCTCCTACGAGCAGTACTTC
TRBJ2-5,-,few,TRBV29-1,CSVEMRDLRETQYF,TGCAGCGTTGAGATGCGGGATCTCCGGGAGACCCAGTACTTC
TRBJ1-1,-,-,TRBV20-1,CSASRGTEAFF,TGCAGTGCTAGTAGGGGGACTGAAGCTTTCTTT
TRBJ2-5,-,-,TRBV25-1,CATGLGEETQYF,TGTGCCACGGGACTGGGGGAAGAGACCCAGTACTTC
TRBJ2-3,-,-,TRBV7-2,CASSPPLTSQYF,TGTGCCAGCAGCCCACCATTGACCTCTCAGTATTTT
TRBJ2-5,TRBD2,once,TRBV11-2,CASSQRTSFEETQYF,TGTGCCAGCAGCCAGCGGACTAGCTTCGAAGAGACCCAGTACTTC
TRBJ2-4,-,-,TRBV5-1,CASSSQGREYVQYF,TGCGCCAGCAGCTCACAGGGCCGCGAATACGTTCAGTACTTC
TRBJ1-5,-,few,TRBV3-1,CASSPSPYQPQHF,TGTGCCAGCAGCCCTTCCCCGTATCAGCCCCAGCATTTT
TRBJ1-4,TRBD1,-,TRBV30,CAWRPGGDNEKLFF,TGTGCCTGGAGGCCAGGGGGGGACAATGAAAAACTGTTTTTT
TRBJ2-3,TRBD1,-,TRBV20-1,CSASDRGHRPGVGADTQYF,TGCAGTGCTAGTGACAGGGGCCACCGCCCGGGGGTGGGGGCAGATACGCAGTATTTT
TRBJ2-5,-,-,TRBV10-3,CAISGASQETQYF,TGTGCCATCAGTGGGGCTAGCCAAGAGACCCAGTACTTC
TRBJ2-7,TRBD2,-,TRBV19,CASSGTSGSSYEQYF,TGTGCCAGTAGCGGGACTAGCGGGAGCTCCTACGAGCAGTACTTC
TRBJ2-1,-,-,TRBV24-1,CATRGGSRSNEQFF,TGTGCCACCAGGGGGGGTAGTCGGTCCAATGAGCAGTTCTTC
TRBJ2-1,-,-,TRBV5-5,CASSLGTGTSYNEQFF,TGTGCCAGCAGCTTGGGGACCGGGACATCTTACAATGAGCAGTTCTTC
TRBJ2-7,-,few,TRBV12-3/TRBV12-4,CASSLGAGSYEQYF,TGTGCCAGCAGTTTGGGTGCCGGCTCCTACGAGCAGTACTTC
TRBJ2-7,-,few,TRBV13,CASSLEGQPSYEQYF,TGTGCCAGCAGCTTAGAAGGACAGCCCTCCTACGAGCAGTACTTC
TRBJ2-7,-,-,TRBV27,CASGKGPPYEQYF,TGTGCCAGCGGGAAAGGGCCCCCCTACGAGCAGTACTTC
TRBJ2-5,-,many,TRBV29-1,CSVVVQGRQETQYF,TGCAGCGTTGTGGTGCAGGGAAGGCAAGAGACCCAGTACTTC
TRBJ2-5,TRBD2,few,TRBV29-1,CSVEDLARGSYQETQYF,TGCAGCGTTGAAGATCTGGCGCGGGGGAGCTACCAAGAGACCCAGTACTTC
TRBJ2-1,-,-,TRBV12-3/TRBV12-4,CASSPLVGVYNEQFF,TGTGCCAGCAGTCCGCTTGTTGGGGTCTACAATGAGCAGTTCTTC
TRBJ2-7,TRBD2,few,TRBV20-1,CSARASASGGREQYF,TGCAGTGCTAGAGCGTCGGCTAGCGGGGGGCGCGAGCAGTACTTC
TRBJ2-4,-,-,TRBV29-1,CSVVVQSKNIQYF,TGCAGCGTTGTTGTTCAGTCCAAAAACATTCAGTACTTC
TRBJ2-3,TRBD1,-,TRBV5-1,CASSSGQISTDTQYF,TGCGCCAGCAGCTCGGGACAGATTAGCACAGATACGCAGTATTTT
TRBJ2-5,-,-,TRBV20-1,CSARESETQYF,TGCAGTGCTAGAGAGTCGGAGACCCAGTACTTC
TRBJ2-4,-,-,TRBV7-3,CASLTVEESAKNIQYF,TGTGCCAGCCTCACCGTGGAGGAATCGGCCAAAAACATTCAGTACTTC
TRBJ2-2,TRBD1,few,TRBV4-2,CASSQVLRGGNTGELFF,TGTGCCAGCAGCCAAGTCCTGAGAGGGGGCAACACCGGGGAGCTGTTTTTT
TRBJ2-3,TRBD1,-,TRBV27,CASSILPGQVSDTQYF,TGTGCCAGCAGTATTTTACCGGGACAGGTCTCAGATACGCAGTATTTT
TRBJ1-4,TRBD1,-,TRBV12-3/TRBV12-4,CASSLGGADEKLFF,TGTGCCAGCAGCCTAGGGGGCGCCGACGAAAAACTGTTTTTT
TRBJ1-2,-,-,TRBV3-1,CASSLLEVYTF,TGTGCCAGCAGCCTCCTTGAAGTCTACACCTTC
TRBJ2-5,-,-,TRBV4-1,CASSQEVVGRETQYF,TGCGCCAGCAGCCAAGAGGTAGTGGGTAGGGAGACCCAGTACTTC
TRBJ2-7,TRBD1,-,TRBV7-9,CASSYYQGVQYF,TGTGCCAGCAGCTACTACCAGGGGGTGCAGTACTTC